Reported below is one T cell receptor (beta chain). What it binds is not known. Stated treatment: oral pan-JAK inhibitor, 5-10 mg twice daily. Peripheral blood samples and lesional scalp punch biopsies were obtained from alopecia areata patients. This sample was taken from a study of CD8+ T cells in alopecia areata. About the study: Those patients who were treated received oral tofacitinib, which was given at 5 to 10 mg twice daily for moderate-to-severe alopecia areata.

It was cDNA, reverse transcribed from extracted RNA, that served as the sequencing template. Only in-frame clones appear in the TCRdb table, and some are missing; sequencing was by immunoSEQ multiplex PCR. Among 190,000 or so clones, around 58% were seen once, and the ten largest hold about 12%. The V gene's germline CDR1 is MGHRA and CDR2 YSYEKL. The CDR3 is 15 amino acids. The V end lost 0 bases, the J end lost 0 bases, and 9 bases lay between the germline ends. Study-level points and caveats: The treated group had a single nonresponder, limiting CD8+ expansion-response conclusions. Clarity of TCR sharing across patients fell short of that in mice, possibly HLA-related.

V and J are TRBV4-1 and TRBJ2-7; tentative D call: TRBD1 (5 bases). The TCR sequence derives from a human donor with alopecia areata. This sample comprised CD8+ T cells sorted from blood, obtained at week 24, from a patient treated with tofacitinib. CDR3: CASSQETGYSYEQYF. CDR3 bases: TGCGCCAGCAGCCAAGAAACAGGTTACTCCTACGAGCAGTACTTC.